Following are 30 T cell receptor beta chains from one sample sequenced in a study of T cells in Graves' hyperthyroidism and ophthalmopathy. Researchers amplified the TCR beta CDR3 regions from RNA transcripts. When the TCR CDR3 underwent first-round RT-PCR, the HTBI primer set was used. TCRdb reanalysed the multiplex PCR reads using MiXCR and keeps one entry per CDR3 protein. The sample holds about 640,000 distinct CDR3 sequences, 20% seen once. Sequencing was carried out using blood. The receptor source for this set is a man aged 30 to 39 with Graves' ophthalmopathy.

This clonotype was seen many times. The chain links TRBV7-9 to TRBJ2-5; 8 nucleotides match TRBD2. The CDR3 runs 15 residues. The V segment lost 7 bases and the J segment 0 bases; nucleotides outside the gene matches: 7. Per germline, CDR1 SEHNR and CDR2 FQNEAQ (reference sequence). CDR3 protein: CASMASGLYQETQYF. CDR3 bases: TGTGCCAGCATGGCTAGCGGGCTTTACCAAGAGACCCAGTACTTC.

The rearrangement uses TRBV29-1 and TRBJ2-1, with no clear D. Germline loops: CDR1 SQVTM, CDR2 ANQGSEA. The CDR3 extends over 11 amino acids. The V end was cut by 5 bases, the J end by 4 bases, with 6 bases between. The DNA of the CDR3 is TGCAGCGTTCCATCTTACAATGAGCAGTTCTTC. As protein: CSVPSYNEQFF.

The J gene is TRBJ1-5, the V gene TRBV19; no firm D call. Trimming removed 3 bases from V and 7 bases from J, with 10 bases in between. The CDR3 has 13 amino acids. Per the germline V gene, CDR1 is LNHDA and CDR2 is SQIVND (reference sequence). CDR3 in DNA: TGTGCCAGTAGTATTGGGTCCCGGCAGCCCCAGCATTTT. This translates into CASSIGSRQPQHF.

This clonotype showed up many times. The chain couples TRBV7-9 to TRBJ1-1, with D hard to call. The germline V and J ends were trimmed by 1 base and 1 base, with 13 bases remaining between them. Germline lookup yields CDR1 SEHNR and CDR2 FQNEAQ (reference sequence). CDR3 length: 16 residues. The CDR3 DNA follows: TGTGCCAGCAGCTTAGTCGTTGGACCAAGGAACACTGAAGCTTTCTTT. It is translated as CASSLVVGPRNTEAFF. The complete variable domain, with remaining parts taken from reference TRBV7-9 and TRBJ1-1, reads DTGVSQNPRHKITKRGQNVTFRCDPISEHNRLYWYRQTLGQGPEFLTYFQNEAQLEKSRLLSDRFSAERPKGSFSTLEIQRTEQGDSAMYLCASSLVVGPRNTEAFFGQGTRLTVV.

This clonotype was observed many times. The CDR3 DNA is TGTGCCAGCAAGGAGTCCTACGAGCAGTACTTC. Its translation: CASKESYEQYF. This chain uses TRBV6-1 with TRBJ2-7; D gene ambiguous. Germline values: CDR1 MNHNS, CDR2 SASEGT. With 7 bases removed from V and 1 base from J, the gap between germline ends came to 5 bases. The CDR3 has 11 amino acids.

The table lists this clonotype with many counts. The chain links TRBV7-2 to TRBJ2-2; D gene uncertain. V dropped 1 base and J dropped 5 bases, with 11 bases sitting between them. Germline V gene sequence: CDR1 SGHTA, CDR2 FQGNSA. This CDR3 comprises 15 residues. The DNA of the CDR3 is TGTGCCAGCAGCTTAGATGCCAGAAGGACCGGGGAGCTGTTTTTT. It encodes CASSLDARRTGELFF. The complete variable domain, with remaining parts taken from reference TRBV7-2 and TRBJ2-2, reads GAGVSQSPSNKVTEKGKDVELRCDPISGHTALYWYRQSLGQGLEFLIYFQGNSAPDKSGLPSDRFSAERTGGSVSTLTIQRTQQEDSAVYLCASSLDARRTGELFFGEGSRLTVL.

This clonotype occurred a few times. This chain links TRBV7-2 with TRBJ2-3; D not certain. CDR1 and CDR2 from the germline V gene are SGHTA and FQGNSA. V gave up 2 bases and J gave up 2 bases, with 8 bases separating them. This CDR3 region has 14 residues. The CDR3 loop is CASSLHGSTDTQYF. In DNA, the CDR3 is TGTGCCAGCAGCTTACACGGATCCACAGATACGCAGTATTTT.

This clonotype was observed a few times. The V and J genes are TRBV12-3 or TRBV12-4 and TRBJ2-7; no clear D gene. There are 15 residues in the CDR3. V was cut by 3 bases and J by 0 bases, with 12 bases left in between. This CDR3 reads CASSFFGYSSYEQYF. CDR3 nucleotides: TGTGCCAGCAGTTTTTTCGGGTACAGCTCCTACGAGCAGTACTTC.

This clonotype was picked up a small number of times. The CDR3 spells CASSFPREGDEAFF. For the CDR3, the DNA is TGTGCCAGCAGCTTCCCCCGGGAGGGGGATGAAGCTTTCTTT. The chain links TRBV7-9 to TRBJ1-1; D is possibly TRBD1 (6 bases). CDR3 size: 14 residues. V lost 3 bases to trimming and J lost 7 bases, with 15 bases between them. The germline V gene encodes CDR1 SEHNR and CDR2 FQNEAQ (reference sequence).

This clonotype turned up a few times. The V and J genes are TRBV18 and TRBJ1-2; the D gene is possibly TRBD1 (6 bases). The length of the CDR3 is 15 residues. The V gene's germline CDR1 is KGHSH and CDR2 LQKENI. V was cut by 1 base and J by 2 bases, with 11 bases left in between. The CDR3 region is CASSPLDSPNYGYTF. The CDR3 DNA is TGTGCCAGCTCACCACTGGACAGCCCGAACTATGGCTACACCTTC.

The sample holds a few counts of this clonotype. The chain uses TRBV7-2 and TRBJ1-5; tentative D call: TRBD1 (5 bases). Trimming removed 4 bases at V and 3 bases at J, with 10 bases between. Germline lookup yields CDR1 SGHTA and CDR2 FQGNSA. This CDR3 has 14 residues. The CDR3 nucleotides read TGTGCCAGCAGCTCCCTGGGGCCCAATCAGCCCCAGCATTTT. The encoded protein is CASSSLGPNQPQHF.

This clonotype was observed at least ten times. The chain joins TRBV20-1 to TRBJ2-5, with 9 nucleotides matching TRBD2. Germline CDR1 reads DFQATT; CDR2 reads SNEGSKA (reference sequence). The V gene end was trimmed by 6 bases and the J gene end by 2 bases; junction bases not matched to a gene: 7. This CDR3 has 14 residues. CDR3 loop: CSAQTSGQQETQYF. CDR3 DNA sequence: TGCAGTGCCCAGACTAGCGGCCAACAAGAGACCCAGTACTTC.

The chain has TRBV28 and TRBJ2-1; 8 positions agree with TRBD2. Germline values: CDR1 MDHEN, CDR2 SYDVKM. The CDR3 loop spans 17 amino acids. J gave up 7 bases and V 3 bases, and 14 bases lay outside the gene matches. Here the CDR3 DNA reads TGTGCCAGCAGTTTCCCCCGAAGCGGGAGAGCCGGGAATGAGCAGTTCTTC. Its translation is CASSFPRSGRAGNEQFF.

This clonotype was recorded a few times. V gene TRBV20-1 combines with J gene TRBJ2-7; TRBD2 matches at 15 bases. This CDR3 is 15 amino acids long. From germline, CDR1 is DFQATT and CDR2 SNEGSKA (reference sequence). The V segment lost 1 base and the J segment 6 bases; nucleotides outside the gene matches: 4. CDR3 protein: CSARVGGLAGGEQYF. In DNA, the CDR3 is TGCAGTGCTAGAGTTGGGGGACTAGCGGGGGGCGAGCAGTACTTC.

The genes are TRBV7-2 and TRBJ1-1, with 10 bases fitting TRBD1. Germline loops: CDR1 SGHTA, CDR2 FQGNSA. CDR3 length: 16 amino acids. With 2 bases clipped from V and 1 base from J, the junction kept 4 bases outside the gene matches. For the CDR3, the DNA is TGTGCCAGCAGCTTATCCTGGACAGGGGGGAACACTGAAGCTTTCTTT. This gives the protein CASSLSWTGGNTEAFF.

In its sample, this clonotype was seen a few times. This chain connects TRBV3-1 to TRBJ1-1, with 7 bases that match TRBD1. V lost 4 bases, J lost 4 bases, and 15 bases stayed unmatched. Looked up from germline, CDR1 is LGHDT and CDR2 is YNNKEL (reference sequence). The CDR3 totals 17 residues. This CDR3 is CASSRGGGGYFVTEAFF. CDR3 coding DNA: TGTGCCAGCAGCCGCGGAGGGGGCGGGTATTTTGTCACTGAAGCTTTCTTT.

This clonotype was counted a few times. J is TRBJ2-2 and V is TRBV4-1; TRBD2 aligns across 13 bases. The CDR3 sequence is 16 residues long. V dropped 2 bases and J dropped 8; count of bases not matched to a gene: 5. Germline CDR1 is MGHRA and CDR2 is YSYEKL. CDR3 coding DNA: TGCGCCAGCAGCCAAAGGACTAGCGGGAGTATGGGGGAGCTGTTTTTT. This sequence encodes CASSQRTSGSMGELFF.

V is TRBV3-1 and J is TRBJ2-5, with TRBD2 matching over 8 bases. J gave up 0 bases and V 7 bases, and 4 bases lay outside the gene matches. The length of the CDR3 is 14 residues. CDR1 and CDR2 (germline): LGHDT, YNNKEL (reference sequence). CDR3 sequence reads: CASNREGHQETQYF. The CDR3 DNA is TGTGCCAGCAACCGGGAGGGCCACCAAGAGACCCAGTACTTC.

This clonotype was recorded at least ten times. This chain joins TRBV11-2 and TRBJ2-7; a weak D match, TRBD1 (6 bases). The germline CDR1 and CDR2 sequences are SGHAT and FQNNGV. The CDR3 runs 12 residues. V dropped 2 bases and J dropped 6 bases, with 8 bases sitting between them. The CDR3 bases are TGTGCCAGCAGCTTAATCAGGGGCGAGCAGTACTTC. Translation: CASSLIRGEQYF.

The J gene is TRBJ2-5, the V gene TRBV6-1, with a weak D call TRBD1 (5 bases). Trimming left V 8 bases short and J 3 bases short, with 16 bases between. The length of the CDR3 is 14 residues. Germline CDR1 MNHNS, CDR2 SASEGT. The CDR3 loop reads CASAMQGGEETQYF. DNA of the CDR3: TGTGCCAGCGCAATGCAGGGTGGGGAAGAGACCCAGTACTTC.

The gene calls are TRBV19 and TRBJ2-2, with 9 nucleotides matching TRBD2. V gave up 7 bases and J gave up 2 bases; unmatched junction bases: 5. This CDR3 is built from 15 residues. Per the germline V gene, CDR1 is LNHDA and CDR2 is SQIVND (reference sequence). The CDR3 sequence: CASTSTSGNTGELFF. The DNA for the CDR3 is TGTGCCAGTACCTCGACTAGCGGTAACACCGGGGAGCTGTTTTTT.

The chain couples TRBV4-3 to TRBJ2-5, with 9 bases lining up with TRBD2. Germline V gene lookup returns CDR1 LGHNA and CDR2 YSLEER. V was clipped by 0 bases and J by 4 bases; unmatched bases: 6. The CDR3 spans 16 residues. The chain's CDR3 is CASSQDSTSGGETQYF. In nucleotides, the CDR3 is TGCGCCAGCAGCCAAGATTCGACTAGCGGTGGAGAGACCCAGTACTTC.

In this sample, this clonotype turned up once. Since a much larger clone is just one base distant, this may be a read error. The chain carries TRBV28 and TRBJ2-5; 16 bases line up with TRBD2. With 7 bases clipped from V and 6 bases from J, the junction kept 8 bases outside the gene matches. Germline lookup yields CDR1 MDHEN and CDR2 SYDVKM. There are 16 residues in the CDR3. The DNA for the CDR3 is TGTGCCAGCACCCCGGGACTAGCGGGAGGGCAAAAGACCCAGTACTTC. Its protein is CASTPGLAGGQKTQYF.

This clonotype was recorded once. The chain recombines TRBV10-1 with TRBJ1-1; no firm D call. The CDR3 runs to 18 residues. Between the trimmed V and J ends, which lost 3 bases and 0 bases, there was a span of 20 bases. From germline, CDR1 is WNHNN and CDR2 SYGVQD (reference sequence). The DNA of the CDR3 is TGCGCCAGCAGTGATGAGGGCCCGTTAACTGGCATGAACACTGAAGCTTTCTTT. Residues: CASSDEGPLTGMNTEAFF.

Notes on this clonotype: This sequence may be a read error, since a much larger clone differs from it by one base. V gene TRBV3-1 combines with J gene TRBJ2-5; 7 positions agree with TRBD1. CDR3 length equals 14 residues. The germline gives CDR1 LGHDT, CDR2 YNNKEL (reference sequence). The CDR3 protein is CAGSVGTAQETQYF. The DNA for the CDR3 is TGTGCCGGCAGTGTCGGGACAGCGCAAGAGACCCAGTACTTC.

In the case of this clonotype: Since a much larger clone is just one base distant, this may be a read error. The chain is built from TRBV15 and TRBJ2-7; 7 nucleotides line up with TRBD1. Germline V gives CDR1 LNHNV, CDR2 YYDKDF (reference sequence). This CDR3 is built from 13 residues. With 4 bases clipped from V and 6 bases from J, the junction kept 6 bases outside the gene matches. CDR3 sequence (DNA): TGTGCCACCAGCACGGACAGGCTTTGCGAGCAGTACTTC. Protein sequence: CATSTDRLCEQYF.

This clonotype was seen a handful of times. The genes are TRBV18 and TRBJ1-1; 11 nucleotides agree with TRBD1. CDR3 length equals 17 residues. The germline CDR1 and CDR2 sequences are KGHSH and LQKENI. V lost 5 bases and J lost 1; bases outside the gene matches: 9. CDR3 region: CASSFRTGGWGNTEAFF. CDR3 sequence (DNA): TGTGCCAGCTCATTCCGGACAGGGGGCTGGGGGAACACTGAAGCTTTCTTT.

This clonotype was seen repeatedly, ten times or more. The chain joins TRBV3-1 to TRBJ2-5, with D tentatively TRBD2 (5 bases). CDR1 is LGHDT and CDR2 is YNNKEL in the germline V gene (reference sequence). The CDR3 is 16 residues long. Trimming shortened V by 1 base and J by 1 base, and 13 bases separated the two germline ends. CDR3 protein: CASSQGRGLIQETQYF. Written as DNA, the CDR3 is TGTGCCAGCAGCCAAGGCCGTGGACTGATCCAAGAGACCCAGTACTTC.

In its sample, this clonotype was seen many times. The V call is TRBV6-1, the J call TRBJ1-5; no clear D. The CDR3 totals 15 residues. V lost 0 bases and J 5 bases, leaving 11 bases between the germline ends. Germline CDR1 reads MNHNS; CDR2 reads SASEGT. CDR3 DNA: TGTGCCAGCAGTGAAGCGGGAACACTACATCAGCCCCAGCATTTT. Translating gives CASSEAGTLHQPQHF.

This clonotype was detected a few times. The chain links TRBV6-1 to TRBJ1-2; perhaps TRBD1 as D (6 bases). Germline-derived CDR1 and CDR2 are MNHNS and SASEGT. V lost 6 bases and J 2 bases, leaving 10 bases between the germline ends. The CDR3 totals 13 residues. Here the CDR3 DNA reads TGTGCCAGCAGCGACAGGCTCAACTATGGCTACACCTTC. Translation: CASSDRLNYGYTF.